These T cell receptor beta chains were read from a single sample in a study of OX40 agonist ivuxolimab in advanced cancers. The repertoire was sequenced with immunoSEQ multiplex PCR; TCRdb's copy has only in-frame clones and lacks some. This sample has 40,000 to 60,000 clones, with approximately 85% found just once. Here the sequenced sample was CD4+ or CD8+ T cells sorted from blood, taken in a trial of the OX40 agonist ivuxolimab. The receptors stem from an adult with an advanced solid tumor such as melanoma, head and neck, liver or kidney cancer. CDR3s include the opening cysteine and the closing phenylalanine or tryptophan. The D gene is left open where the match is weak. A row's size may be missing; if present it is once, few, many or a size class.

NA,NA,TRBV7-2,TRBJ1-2,CASTRRREDGYTF,TGTGCCAGCACCCGGAGGAGGGAGGATGGCTACACCTTC
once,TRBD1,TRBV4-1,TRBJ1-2,CASSQDPGQGARYGYTF,TGCGCCAGCAGCCAAGATCCGGGACAGGGGGCGCGCTATGGCTACACCTTC
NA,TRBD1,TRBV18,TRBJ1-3,CASSPGQAYSGNTIYF,TGTGCCAGCTCACCGGGACAGGCTTACTCTGGAAACACCATATATTTT
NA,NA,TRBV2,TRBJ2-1,CASSVGEIVDEQFF,TGTGCCAGCAGTGTAGGCGAGATCGTCGATGAGCAGTTCTTC
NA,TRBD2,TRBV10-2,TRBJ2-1,CASPPPSGSSYNEQFF,TGCGCCAGCCCACCCCCTAGCGGTAGCTCCTACAATGAGCAGTTCTTC
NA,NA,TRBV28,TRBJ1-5,CASSSPAGGYSNQPQHF,TGTGCCAGCAGTTCACCCGCCGGGGGCTATAGCAATCAGCCCCAGCATTTT
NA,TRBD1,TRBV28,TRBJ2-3,CASSLRGSTDTQYF,TGTGCCAGCAGTCTCAGGGGGAGCACAGATACGCAGTATTTT
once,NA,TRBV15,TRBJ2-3,CATSREMAGWAQYF,TGTGCCACCAGCAGAGAGATGGCGGGATGGGCGCAGTATTTT
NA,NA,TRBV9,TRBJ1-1,CASSTRWGTEAFF,TGTGCCAGCAGCACCCGTTGGGGGACTGAAGCTTTCTTT
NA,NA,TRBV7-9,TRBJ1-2,CASSLGYSRGYGYTF,TGTGCTAGCAGCCTAGGGTACAGCAGGGGCTATGGCTACACCTTC
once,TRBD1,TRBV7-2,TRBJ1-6,CASTQGQGYSPLHF,TGTGCCAGCACCCAGGGACAGGGTTATTCACCCCTCCACTTT
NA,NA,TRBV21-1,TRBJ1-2,CASSKGGDTMGYGYTF,TGTGCCAGCAGCAAGGGGGGGGACACCATGGGCTATGGCTACACCTTC
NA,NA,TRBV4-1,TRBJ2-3,CASSQGDNTDTQYF,TGCGCCAGCAGCCAAGGTGACAACACAGATACGCAGTATTTT
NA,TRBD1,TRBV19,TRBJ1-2,CASSIPRAGQGYGYTF,TGTGCCAGTAGTATACCCCGAGCGGGACAGGGCTATGGCTACACCTTC
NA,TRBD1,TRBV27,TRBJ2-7,CASSDRGWPYEQYF,TGTGCCAGCTCCGACAGGGGATGGCCCTACGAGCAGTACTTC
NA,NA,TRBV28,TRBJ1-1,CASSLSTEAFF,TGTGCCAGCAGTTTAAGTACTGAAGCTTTCTTT
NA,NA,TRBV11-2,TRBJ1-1,CASSPGSREAFF,TGTGCCAGCAGCCCCGGATCTAGAGAAGCTTTCTTT
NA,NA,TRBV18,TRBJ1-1,CASSPDRSGEAFF,TGTGCCAGCTCACCCGACAGGTCAGGGGAAGCTTTCTTT
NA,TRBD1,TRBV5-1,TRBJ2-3,CASSSQGAHGTDTQYF,TGCGCCAGCAGCTCCCAGGGGGCGCACGGCACAGATACGCAGTATTTT
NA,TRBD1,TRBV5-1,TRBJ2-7,CASSLGQGGNYEQYF,TGCGCCAGCAGCCTTGGACAGGGCGGGAACTACGAGCAGTACTTC
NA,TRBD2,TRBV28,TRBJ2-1,CASSFLASGSDEQFF,TGTGCCAGCAGTTTTCTGGCTAGCGGGAGTGATGAGCAGTTCTTC
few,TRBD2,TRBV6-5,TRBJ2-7,CASSYFWSGGSYEQYF,TGTGCCAGCAGTTACTTTTGGAGCGGGGGCTCCTACGAGCAGTACTTC
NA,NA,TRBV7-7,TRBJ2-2,CASSLRAPVSSGELFF,TGTGCCAGCAGCTTAAGGGCCCCGGTGTCGTCCGGGGAGCTGTTTTTT
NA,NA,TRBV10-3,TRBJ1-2,CAISESGEGYGYTF,TGTGCCATCAGTGAGTCGGGGGAGGGTTATGGCTACACCTTC
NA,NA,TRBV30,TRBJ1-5,CAWSLRGHQPQHF,TGTGCCTGGAGCCTCCGCGGGCATCAGCCCCAGCATTTT
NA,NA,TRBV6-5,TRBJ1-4,CASSMDRATNEKLFF,TGTGCCAGCAGTATGGACAGAGCAACTAATGAAAAACTGTTTTTT
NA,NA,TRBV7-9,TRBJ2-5,CASGAGQGETQYF,TGTGCCAGCGGGGCGGGCCAAGGGGAGACCCAGTACTTC
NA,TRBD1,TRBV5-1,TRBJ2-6,CASSLEYRGPSGANVLTF,TGCGCCAGCAGCTTGGAGTACAGGGGGCCCTCTGGGGCCAACGTCCTGACTTTC
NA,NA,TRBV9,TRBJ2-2,CASSVVVNTGELFF,TGTGCCAGCAGCGTAGTGGTGAACACCGGGGAGCTGTTTTTT
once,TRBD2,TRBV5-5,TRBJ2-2,CASSGSGGRNTGELFF,TGTGCCAGCAGCGGAAGCGGGGGCCGAAACACCGGGGAGCTGTTTTTT
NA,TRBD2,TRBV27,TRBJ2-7,CASSLGGRAPYEQYF,TGTGCCAGCAGTTTAGGCGGGAGAGCTCCCTACGAGCAGTACTTC
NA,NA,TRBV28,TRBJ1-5,CASSLIQGQPQHF,TGTGCCAGCAGTTTAATCCAGGGACAGCCCCAGCATTTT
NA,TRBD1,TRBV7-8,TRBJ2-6,CASSGRGSAGANVLTF,TGTGCCAGCAGCGGCAGGGGGAGTGCAGGGGCCAACGTCCTGACTTTC
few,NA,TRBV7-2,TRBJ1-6,CASSSDGSYSPLHF,TGTGCCAGCAGCTCGGACGGGTCCTATTCACCCCTCCACTTT
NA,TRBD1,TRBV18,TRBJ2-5,CASSWGQGEGETQYF,TGTGCCAGCTCGTGGGGACAGGGTGAAGGAGAGACCCAGTACTTC
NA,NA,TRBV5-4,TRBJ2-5,CASSTSGTPQETQYF,TGTGCCAGCAGCACCTCAGGTACACCCCAAGAGACCCAGTACTTC
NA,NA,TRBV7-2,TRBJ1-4,CASSPDSSPNEKLFF,TGTGCCAGCAGCCCAGACTCTAGTCCAAATGAAAAACTGTTTTTT
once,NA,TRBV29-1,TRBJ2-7,CSVVGQLNSYEQYF,TGCAGCGTTGTCGGCCAGCTTAACTCCTACGAGCAGTACTTC
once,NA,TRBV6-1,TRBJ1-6,CASSGRQAQNSPLHF,TGTGCCAGCAGTGGAAGGCAAGCCCAAAATTCACCCCTCCACTTT
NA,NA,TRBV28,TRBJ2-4,CASSTPGELNIQYF,TGTGCCAGCAGTACTCCGGGGGAACTAAACATTCAGTACTTC
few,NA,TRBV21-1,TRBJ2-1,CASSKFSGVENEQFF,TGTGCCAGCAGCAAATTCAGCGGGGTCGAAAATGAGCAGTTCTTC
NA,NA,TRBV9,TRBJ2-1,CASSVFSGQRKNNEQFF,TGTGCCAGCAGCGTATTCTCCGGACAGAGAAAAAACAATGAGCAGTTCTTC
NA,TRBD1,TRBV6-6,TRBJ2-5,CASSWGTGEETQYF,TGTGCCAGCAGTTGGGGGACAGGAGAAGAGACCCAGTACTTC
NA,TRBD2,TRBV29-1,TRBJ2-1,CSVANSGGSYNEQFF,TGCAGCGTTGCGAATAGCGGGGGCTCCTACAATGAGCAGTTCTTC
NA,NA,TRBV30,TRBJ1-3,CAWSAVGGPGNTIYF,TGTGCCTGGAGTGCAGTGGGGGGGCCCGGAAACACCATATATTTT
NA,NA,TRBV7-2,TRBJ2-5,CASSLSGRGTQYF,TGTGCCAGCAGCTTATCGGGTCGGGGGACCCAGTACTTC
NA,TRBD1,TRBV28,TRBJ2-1,CAILGQGWEQFF,TGTGCCATCCTCGGACAGGGTTGGGAGCAGTTCTTC
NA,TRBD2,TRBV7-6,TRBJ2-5,CASKLGGGVRETQYF,TGTGCCAGCAAATTGGGGGGGGGAGTGCGGGAGACCCAGTACTTC
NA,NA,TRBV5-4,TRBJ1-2,CASSVPGDNYGYTF,TGTGCCAGCAGCGTTCCAGGGGATAACTATGGCTACACCTTC
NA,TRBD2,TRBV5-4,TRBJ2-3,CASSLRASGGGSTDTQYF,TGTGCCAGCAGCCTGAGGGCTAGCGGGGGGGGAAGCACAGATACGCAGTATTTT
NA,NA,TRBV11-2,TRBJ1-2,CASSLDQGPKTF,TGTGCCAGCAGCTTAGATCAGGGCCCCAAAACCTTC
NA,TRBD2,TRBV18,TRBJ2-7,CASSPKGLAATHEQYF,TGTGCCAGCTCACCAAAGGGACTAGCGGCGACCCACGAGCAGTACTTC
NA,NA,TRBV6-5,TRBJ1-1,CASTDRTEAFF,TGTGCCAGCACAGATCGCACTGAAGCTTTCTTT